These 8 T cell receptor beta chains originate from one sample sequenced in a study of Ad26.COV2.S vaccination and SARS-CoV-2 variants. Treatment indicated: some 20 received Ad26.COV2.S at low or high dose, single or two shots; 5 received placebo; per-sample allocation not given. Day 63 after the first injection of vaccine or placebo was the sampling time. The protocol was immunoSEQ multiplex PCR, while the TCRdb copy is restricted to in-frame clones and leaves out a portion. The data contain around 300,000 clones, about nine tenths of them singletons. This sample comprised peripheral blood, obtained in a trial of Ad26.COV2.S vaccine versus placebo. The receptors derive from a person between 18 and 59 years old who received the Ad26.COV2.S COVID-19 vaccine or a placebo.

CDR3 residues: CASSQHGQAPSPLHF. The CDR3 region has the DNA TGCGCCAGCAGCCAACACGGACAAGCCCCTTCACCCCTCCACTTT. This sequence joins TRBV4-1 and TRBJ1-6, with D maybe TRBD1 (5 bases). The CDR3 length is 15 residues. V was trimmed by 2 bases and J by 9 bases, leaving 14 bases between them. Germline CDR1 and CDR2: MGHRA and YSYEKL.

This clone appeared a single time. V is TRBV11-3 and J is TRBJ1-1; D is ambiguous. The ends were cut back, 5 bases at V and 4 bases at J, with 8 bases in the middle. CDR1 is SGHNT, CDR2 YENEEA, per germline. The CDR3 has 12 residues. Here the CDR3 reads CASSPRVTEAFF. The CDR3 region has the DNA TGTGCCAGCAGCCCAAGGGTCACTGAAGCTTTCTTT.

This chain links TRBV5-1 with TRBJ2-1; no firm D call. The germline V gene encodes CDR1 SGHRS and CDR2 YFSETQ. Between the trimmed V and J ends, which lost 2 bases and 0 bases, there was a span of 6 bases. The CDR3 contains 14 residues. The CDR3 is CASSLSTSYNEQFF. The CDR3 nucleotides read TGCGCCAGCAGCTTAAGTACCTCCTACAATGAGCAGTTCTTC.

The chain employs TRBV10-2 and TRBJ2-7; TRBD2 agrees at 11 bases. The V gene end was trimmed by 6 bases and the J gene end by 0 bases; junction bases not matched to a gene: 10. This CDR3 region has 17 residues. Germline CDR1 is WSHSY and CDR2 is SAAADI. The CDR3 sequence: CASRGTSGYESSYEQYV. CDR3 DNA sequence: TGCGCCAGCAGGGGGACTAGCGGCTACGAAAGCTCCTACGAGCAGTACGTC.

The CDR3 is CASSYQGWETQYF. CDR3 nucleotides: TGTGCCAGCAGTTACCAGGGTTGGGAGACCCAGTACTTC. The chain uses TRBV6-5 and TRBJ2-5, with D perhaps matching TRBD1 (5 bases). This CDR3 is built from 13 residues. V shed 2 bases and J shed 5 bases, with 9 bases lying between them. Per the germline V gene, CDR1 is MNHEY and CDR2 is SVGAGI.

The chain recombines TRBV20-1 with TRBJ1-1; D not resolved. Germline CDR1 and CDR2: DFQATT and SNEGSKA (reference sequence). The CDR3 is 11 amino acids. V was trimmed by 3 bases and J by 11 bases, leaving 13 bases between them. CDR3 region: CSARYGELAFF. CDR3 sequence (DNA): TGCAGTGCTAGGTACGGTGAATTGGCTTTCTTT.

This chain links TRBV5-4 with TRBJ1-1; D remains unclear. The CDR3 runs 14 residues. Germline V CDR1 and CDR2: SGHNT, YYREEE (reference sequence). The V end was cut by 4 bases, the J end by 5 bases, with 15 bases between. The CDR3 DNA sequence: TGTGCCAGCAGCCTCCAGTTGGGGTTTACTGAAGCTTTCTTT. This codes for CASSLQLGFTEAFF. The full variable domain, rest sourced from reference TRBV5-4 and TRBJ1-1, is ETGVTQSPTHLIKTRGQQVTLRCSSQSGHNTVSWYQQALGQGPQFIFQYYREEENGRGNFPPRFSGLQFPNYSSELNVNALELDDSALYLCASSLQLGFTEAFFGQGTRLTVV.

The gene calls are TRBV7-9 and TRBJ2-5; 10 positions match TRBD1. This CDR3 is 16 amino acids long. Unmatched junction bases numbered 7, after V lost 1 base and J lost 5 bases. Looked up from germline, CDR1 is SEHNR and CDR2 is FQNEAQ (reference sequence). In DNA form, the CDR3 reads TGTGCCAGCAGCTTAGGAGGACAGGGGGTCAGGGAGACCCAGTACTTC. This encodes CASSLGGQGVRETQYF.